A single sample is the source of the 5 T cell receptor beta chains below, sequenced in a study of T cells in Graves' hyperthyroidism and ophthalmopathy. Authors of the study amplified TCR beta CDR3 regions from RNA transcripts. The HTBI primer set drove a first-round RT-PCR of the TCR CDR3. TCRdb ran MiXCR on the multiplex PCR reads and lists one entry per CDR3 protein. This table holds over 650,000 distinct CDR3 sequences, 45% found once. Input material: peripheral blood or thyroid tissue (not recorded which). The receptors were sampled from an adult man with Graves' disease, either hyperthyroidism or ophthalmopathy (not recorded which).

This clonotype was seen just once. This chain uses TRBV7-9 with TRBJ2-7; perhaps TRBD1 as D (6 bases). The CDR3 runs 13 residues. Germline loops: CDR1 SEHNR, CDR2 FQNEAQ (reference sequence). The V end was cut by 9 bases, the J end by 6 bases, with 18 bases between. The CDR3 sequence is CASQVRGTGEQYF. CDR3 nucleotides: TGTGCCAGTCAGGTCAGGGGTACCGGCGAGCAGTACTTC.

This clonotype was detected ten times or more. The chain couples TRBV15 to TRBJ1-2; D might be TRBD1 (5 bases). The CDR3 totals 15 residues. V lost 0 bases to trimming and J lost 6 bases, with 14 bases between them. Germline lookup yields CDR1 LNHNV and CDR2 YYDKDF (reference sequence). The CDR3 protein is CATSRDRAQGDGYTF. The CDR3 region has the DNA TGTGCCACCAGCAGAGATAGGGCACAAGGGGATGGCTACACCTTC.

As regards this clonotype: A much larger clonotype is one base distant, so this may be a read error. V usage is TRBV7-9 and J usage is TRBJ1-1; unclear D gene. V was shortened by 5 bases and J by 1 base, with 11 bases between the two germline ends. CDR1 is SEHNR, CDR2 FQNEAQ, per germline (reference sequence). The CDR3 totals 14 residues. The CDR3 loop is CASSGDTGNTEAFF. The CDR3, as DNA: TGTGCCAGCAGCGGCGACACGGGGAACACTGAAGCTTTCTTT.

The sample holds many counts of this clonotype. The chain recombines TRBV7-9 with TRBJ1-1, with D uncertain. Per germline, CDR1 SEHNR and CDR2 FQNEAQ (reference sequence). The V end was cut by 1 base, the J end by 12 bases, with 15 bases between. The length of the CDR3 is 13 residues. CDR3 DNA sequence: TGTGCCAGCAGCTTAGAAGAGGTCTCGGGAACTTTCTTT. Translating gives CASSLEEVSGTFF.

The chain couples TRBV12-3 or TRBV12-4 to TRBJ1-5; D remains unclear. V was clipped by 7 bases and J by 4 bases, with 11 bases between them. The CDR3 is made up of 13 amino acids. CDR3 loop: CASTKDQNQPQHF. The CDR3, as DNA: TGTGCCAGCACCAAAGACCAGAATCAGCCCCAGCATTTT.